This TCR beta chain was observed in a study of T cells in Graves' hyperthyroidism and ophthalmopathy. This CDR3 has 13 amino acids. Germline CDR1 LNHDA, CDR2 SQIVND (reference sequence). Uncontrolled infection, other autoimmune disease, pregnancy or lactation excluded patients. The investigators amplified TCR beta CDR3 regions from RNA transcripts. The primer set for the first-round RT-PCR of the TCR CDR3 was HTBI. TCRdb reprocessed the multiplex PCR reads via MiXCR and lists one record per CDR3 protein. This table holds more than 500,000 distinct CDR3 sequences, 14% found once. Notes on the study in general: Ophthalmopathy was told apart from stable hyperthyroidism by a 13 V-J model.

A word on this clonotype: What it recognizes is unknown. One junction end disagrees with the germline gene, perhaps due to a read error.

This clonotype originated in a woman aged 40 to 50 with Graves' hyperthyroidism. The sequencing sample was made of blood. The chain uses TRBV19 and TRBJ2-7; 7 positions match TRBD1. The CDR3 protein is CASSMTGLYEQCF. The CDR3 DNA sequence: TGTGCCAGTAGTATGACAGGGCTCTACGAGCAGTGCTTC. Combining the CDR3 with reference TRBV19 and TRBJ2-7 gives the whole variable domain DGGITQSPKYLFRKEGQNVTLSCEQNLNHDAMYWYRQDPGQGLRLIYYSQIVNDFQKGDIAEGYSVSREKKESFPLTVTSAQKNPTAFYLCASSMTGLYEQCFGPGTRLTVT.